These T cell receptor beta chains were read from a single sample in a study of TIL therapy for anti-PD-1-resistant metastatic lung cancer. TCRdb's copy holds only in-frame clones and misses some; the assay was immunoSEQ multiplex PCR. The table includes about 60,000 clones, about 69% detected once. The source was blood, collected at baseline. These receptor sequences come from a person aged 25-79 years with non-small cell lung cancer. CDR3s include the opening cysteine and the closing phenylalanine or tryptophan. The D gene is left open where the match is weak. Rows give clone size only sometimes, using once, few, many, or a class for an expanded clone.

TGCGCCAGCAGCCCAATCGGGGCCGCCGGGGAGCTGTTTTTT CASSPIGAAGELFF . TRBJ2-2 once TRBV10-1
TGCGCCAGCAGCTTGGGGTTAGCGACAGATACGCAGTATTTT CASSLGLATDTQYF . TRBJ2-3 . TRBV5-1
TGCGCCAGCAGCTTGAAGAGGGGGGGCGGAACTGAAGCTTTCTTT CASSLKRGGGTEAFF . TRBJ1-1 . TRBV5-1
TGTGCCAGCAGCCAATCCGGGGGCACTGAAGCTTTCTTT CASSQSGGTEAFF . TRBJ1-1 . TRBV7-9
TGTGCCTGGAGTACAGGGCCTGGAAACACCATATATTTT CAWSTGPGNTIYF . TRBJ1-3 . TRBV30
TGTGCCAGCAGCACTCAAAGCTCCTATAATTCACCCCTCCACTTT CASSTQSSYNSPLHF . TRBJ1-6 few TRBV7-6
TGTGCCAGCAGCTTCCACCGGGACAGGGGAACAACTAATGAAAAACTGTTTTTT CASSFHRDRGTTNEKLFF TRBD1 TRBJ1-4 many TRBV5-4
TGTGCTGGAGGGTCGCTAGAGCAGTTCTTC CAGGSLEQFF . TRBJ2-1 . TRBV30
TGCGCCAGCAGTCGGGAGATGAGGTTCCTGGGCAATGAGCAGTTCTTC CASSREMRFLGNEQFF . TRBJ2-1 . TRBV23-1
TGTGCCAGCAGCTTCGGGTTAGGGTGGCAAGAGACCCAGTACTTC CASSFGLGWQETQYF . TRBJ2-5 . TRBV7-9
TGTGCCAGCAGCTTACGTGCAGGTAGCAATCAGCCCCAGCATTTT CASSLRAGSNQPQHF . TRBJ1-5 . TRBV11-2
TGTGCCAGCAGCGTAGGGGACTACCAAGAGACCCAGTACTTC CASSVGDYQETQYF . TRBJ2-5 . TRBV9
TGTGCCATCAGAGAGACAGGGGGCTCCTACGAGCAGTACTTC CAIRETGGSYEQYF TRBD1 TRBJ2-7 . TRBV10-3
TGTGCCATCAGTGAGTCGAGAGGAGGCACCTACAATGAGCAGTTCTTC CAISESRGGTYNEQFF . TRBJ2-1 . TRBV10-3
TGTGCCAGCAGCCTTGTATATCGGAGGGCTTTCTTT CASSLVYRRAFF . TRBJ1-1 medium-sized TRBV7-9
TGTGCCAGCAGCTTACTGAGAACGGAGCAGTACTTC CASSLLRTEQYF . TRBJ2-7 . TRBV7-2
TGTGCCAGCAGCCAAGATAGGAGTGACTCTGGAAACACCATATATTTT CASSQDRSDSGNTIYF . TRBJ1-3 few TRBV4-2
TGTGCCAGCAGCTCCAGGGGACAGCAGAACACCGGGGAGCTGTTTTTT CASSSRGQQNTGELFF TRBD1 TRBJ2-2 . TRBV7-3
TGCGCCAGCAGTGAGGGGATGAGGCAGCCCCAGCATTTT CASSEGMRQPQHF . TRBJ1-5 . TRBV10-2
TGTGCCAGCAGCTTACAGGCTAAACCGGGGCAGTTCTTC CASSLQAKPGQFF . TRBJ2-1 . TRBV5-5
TGTGCCAGCAGTGAAGCAAGGTTCAATGAGCAGTTCTTC CASSEARFNEQFF . TRBJ2-1 . TRBV2
TGCGCCAGCAGCTTGGGTAGCGGGACTAGCGGGGGGGCACGGTTCAATGAGCAGTTCTTC CASSLGSGTSGGARFNEQFF TRBD2 TRBJ2-1 . TRBV5-1
TGCGCCAGCAGCCAAGTCCCCAGGGAGAATGAAAAACTGTTTTTT CASSQVPRENEKLFF . TRBJ1-4 . TRBV4-1
TGTGCCAGCGTTCGGCTAGCGGGGTCAGATACGCAGTATTTT CASVRLAGSDTQYF TRBD2 TRBJ2-3 . TRBV27
TGTGCCAGCAGCTCGGACAGGCGAGAGACCCAGTACTTC CASSSDRRETQYF TRBD1 TRBJ2-5 . TRBV5-6
TGTGCCATCAGTGAAGGGGGACAGTTAAATTCACCCCTCCACTTT CAISEGGQLNSPLHF TRBD1 TRBJ1-6 once TRBV10-3
TGTGCCAGCAGTTTATGGTCCGGCTACGAGCAGTACTTC CASSLWSGYEQYF . TRBJ2-7 . TRBV27
TGTGCCAGCAGCTCACCACTAGCGGGGGGGCTCCACAATGAGCAGTTCTTC CASSSPLAGGLHNEQFF TRBD2 TRBJ2-1 . TRBV7-8
TGTGCCAGCAGCCGAAGAGGGACAGGGTATAGCAATCAGCCCCAGCATTTT CASSRRGTGYSNQPQHF TRBD1 TRBJ1-5 . TRBV28
TGTGCCAGCAGCTTAGGTCTCCCAATTCAGGGTGCCTACGAGCAGTACTTC CASSLGLPIQGAYEQYF . TRBJ2-7 . TRBV7-8
TGTGCCAGCAGTGAAGATCCCTACAATGAGCAGTTCTTC CASSEDPYNEQFF . TRBJ2-1 . TRBV2
TGCGCCAGCGGGTTAGGGGGGCAAGAGACCCAGTACTTC CASGLGGQETQYF . TRBJ2-5 . TRBV5-1
TGTGCCAGTAAACGACGCGGAGACAATCAGCCCCAGCATTTT CASKRRGDNQPQHF . TRBJ1-5 . TRBV19
TGTGCCTGGAGTGTCGGGGGGAATCAGCCCCAGCATTTT CAWSVGGNQPQHF . TRBJ1-5 . TRBV30
TGTGCCTTCCGATCAGTGGGGAGGACCCAGTACTTC CAFRSVGRTQYF . TRBJ2-5 . TRBV30
TGTGCCAGTAGTATTGGGTATCCAAACACTGAAGCTTTCTTT CASSIGYPNTEAFF . TRBJ1-1 . TRBV19
TGTGCCATCAGTGAGCGGGGCTCGACTGGAAACACCATATATTTT CAISERGSTGNTIYF . TRBJ1-3 . TRBV10-3